The entry that follows covers one TCR beta chain sequence. Its antigen remains unidentified. The method was immunoSEQ multiplex PCR; TCRdb's version includes in-frame clones alone and lacks a portion of them. The sample shows about 2.4 million clones, approximately 90% of them seen only once. The sample originates from a study of shared clonotypes between healthy human individuals. Looking at the study overall: Three CD4 naive, three CD4 memory, two CD8 naive and one CD8 memory plate were used per donor. Study-level points and caveats: When naive CD4 clonotypes were compared across a handful of donors, around 5% were shared.

HIV-negative, healthy adults without recent acute infections or vaccinations were the donors. Adults of Caucasian background living in Nashville, Tennessee made up all donors. The clonotype comes from a man younger than 35 in good health. Source material: naive CD4+ T cells sorted from blood. Subset noted: CD45RA+ positively selected.

The CDR3 loop reads CASTRGLAVDYEQYF. CDR3 nucleotides: TGTGCCAGCACTAGAGGGCTAGCCGTCGACTACGAGCAGTACTTC. V is TRBV6-1 and J is TRBJ2-7; D perhaps matches TRBD2 (5 bases). CDR1 is MNHNS, CDR2 SASEGT, per germline. CDR3 length equals 15 residues. Trimming pared 7 bases from V and 3 bases from J, leaving 19 bases between.